Sequencing of this TCR beta chain was carried out in a study of blood T cell repertoires in COVID-19. Across the study: COVID-19 samples from acute and convalescent phases originated in the United States, Italy and Spain. T cells, B-cell-depleted T cells, or PBMCs supplied cDNA or gDNA.

Germline CDR1 and CDR2: SGHAT and FQNNGV. The CDR3 runs 15 residues. The V gene lost 0 bases and the J gene lost 3 bases, with 11 bases spanning the gap. Authors' data handling: It was from reference gene primer amplification that nucleated cell counts were estimated. The table came from immunoSEQ multiplex PCR; TCRdb's copy has only in-frame clones and leaves some out. V and J calls and clone size are as listed in that table; D and trimming were resolved from the DNA. This table holds about 160,000 clones, about nine tenths found once. The sequenced sample consisted of peripheral blood. This chain links TRBV11-2 with TRBJ1-2; unclear D gene. The sequence was obtained from a woman aged 55-70 years with active or convalescent COVID-19. The CDR3 is CASSLDRVSHYGYTF. In nucleotides, the CDR3 is TGTGCCAGCAGCTTAGATCGGGTGTCTCACTATGGCTACACCTTC.